These 12 T cell receptor beta chains share one sample of origin, sequenced in a study of blood T cell repertoires in COVID-19. Some clones are missing from TCRdb's copy, which holds only in-frame ones; the method was immunoSEQ multiplex PCR. The sample records 120,000 to 150,000 clones, around 79% being singletons. Input material: peripheral blood. All receptors come from a man in his forties or fifties with active or convalescent COVID-19.

V gene TRBV5-1 combines with J gene TRBJ2-1; the match to TRBD2 covers 13 bases. This CDR3 comprises 16 residues. J gave up 8 bases and V 4 bases, and 9 bases lay outside the gene matches. Looked up from germline, CDR1 is SGHRS and CDR2 is YFSETQ. In DNA form, the CDR3 reads TGCGCCAGCAGCACAGGACTAGCGGGAGTGGTCGATGAGCAGTTCTTC. Translation: CASSTGLAGVVDEQFF.

The chain recombines TRBV9 with TRBJ1-6; a possible D gene is TRBD1 (6 bases). Germline V gene lookup returns CDR1 SGDLS and CDR2 YYNGEE. CDR3 length: 14 residues. V dropped 2 bases and J dropped 5 bases, with 8 bases sitting between them. The CDR3: CASSVRQDNSPLHF. The DNA of the CDR3 is TGTGCCAGCAGCGTTCGACAGGATAATTCACCCCTCCACTTT.

The V and J genes are TRBV5-1 and TRBJ2-1; tentative D call: TRBD2 (6 bases). The CDR3 is 13 amino acids. Trimming took 5 bases from V and 8 from J, leaving 14 bases between them. Germline assignment: CDR1 SGHRS and CDR2 YFSETQ. Here the CDR3 reads CASRAGPRDEQFF. CDR3 DNA: TGCGCCAGCAGGGCGGGACCTCGGGATGAGCAGTTCTTC.

The V call is TRBV6-5, the J call TRBJ1-4; a possible D gene is TRBD1 (5 bases). Trimming cost V 1 base and J 8 bases, with 17 bases left between them. Germline V gene lookup returns CDR1 MNHEY and CDR2 SVGAGI. CDR3 length equals 16 residues. The CDR3 protein is CASSYYQAGEGEKLFF. The CDR3 DNA is TGTGCCAGCAGTTACTACCAGGCGGGGGAGGGAGAAAAACTGTTTTTT.

This clone was picked up a small number of times. The chain recombines TRBV29-1 with TRBJ2-1; perhaps TRBD2 as D (5 bases). The CDR3 is 14 residues long. V dropped 4 bases and J dropped 0 bases, with 10 bases sitting between them. Germline V gene data show CDR1 as SQVTM and CDR2 as ANQGSEA. CDR3 in DNA: TGCAGCGTTGTAGCGCAGAGCTCCTACAATGAGCAGTTCTTC. Translating it yields CSVVAQSSYNEQFF.

The V and J genes are TRBV4-1 and TRBJ2-3; weak D call: TRBD1 (5 bases). CDR1 is MGHRA and CDR2 is YSYEKL in the germline V gene. This CDR3 is 16 amino acids long. The V end was cut by 2 bases, the J end by 4 bases, with 16 bases between. Here the CDR3 reads CASSQMAALGPDTQYF. The CDR3 nucleotides are TGCGCCAGCAGCCAAATGGCGGCCCTGGGGCCAGATACGCAGTATTTT.

V is TRBV18 and J is TRBJ1-1, with D maybe TRBD1 (5 bases). Germline V CDR1 and CDR2: KGHSH, LQKENI. Trimming pared 6 bases from V and 0 bases from J, leaving 20 bases between. The CDR3 extends over 17 amino acids. DNA for the CDR3: TGTGCCAGCTCCCTCAGTCCGACACAGGTTTTGAACACTGAAGCTTTCTTT. Its protein is CASSLSPTQVLNTEAFF.

This chain uses TRBV27 with TRBJ1-2; 7 bases fit TRBD1. The CDR3 has 13 amino acids. Germline CDR1 is MNHEY and CDR2 is SMNVEV (reference sequence). Germline trimming cut 3 bases from V and 6 bases from J; bases unmatched to any gene: 4. The CDR3 spells CASSFHRGDGYTF. For the CDR3, the DNA is TGTGCCAGCAGTTTCCACAGGGGAGATGGCTACACCTTC.

This sequence joins TRBV6-6 and TRBJ1-4; 8 bases agree with TRBD1. This CDR3 spans 15 amino acids. CDR1 is MNHNY and CDR2 is SVGAGI in the germline V gene (reference sequence). V shed 6 bases and J 5 bases; nucleotides not matched to a gene: 8. The CDR3 loop is CASRPQDRGNEKLFF. The CDR3 DNA reads as TGTGCCAGCAGACCTCAAGACAGGGGAAATGAAAAACTGTTTTTT.

The chain uses TRBV5-8 and TRBJ2-3; D might be TRBD2 (5 bases). Germline V CDR1 and CDR2: SGHTS, YDEGEE. V was clipped by 5 bases and J by 3 bases, with 13 bases between them. The CDR3 has 14 residues. As DNA, the CDR3 is TGTGCCAGCAGTTTTGGGAGAGGTACAGATACGCAGTATTTT. Amino acid sequence: CASSFGRGTDTQYF.

The J gene is TRBJ1-6, the V gene TRBV5-4; D ambiguous. V was shortened by 0 bases and J by 9 bases, with 4 bases between the two germline ends. Germline V gene data show CDR1 as SGHNT and CDR2 as YYREEE (reference sequence). CDR3 size: 12 residues. In DNA form, the CDR3 reads TGTGCCAGCAGCTTGGGGGCTTCACCCCTCCACTTT. Translating gives CASSLGASPLHF.

V is TRBV4-2 and J is TRBJ2-7; a possible D gene is TRBD1 (6 bases). In germline, CDR1 is LGHNA, CDR2 YNFKEQ. The CDR3 extends over 16 amino acids. V lost 1 base, J lost 1 base, and 14 bases lay in between. CDR3 loop: CASSQGAGTLSYEQYF. The CDR3 nucleotides read TGTGCCAGCAGCCAAGGGGCCGGGACACTTTCCTACGAGCAGTACTTC.